This T cell receptor (beta chain) comes out of a study of blood T cells in healthy people across ages. Study-level findings and limits: Diversity figures derived from one million T cells were judged to underestimate the true value. Observed TCR beta diversity per million T cells went down as age went up. This fall followed a roughly linear course with age.

The second PCR ran roughly 6 to 11 cycles with a sample-barcoded 5' primer and J-beta primers. Tagging of each cDNA molecule was performed by a template-switch adaptor with 12 random nucleotides. From the 5' RACE reads, TCRdb called clonotypes with MiXCR, one entry per CDR3 protein. In the table there are some 1,800,000 distinct CDR3 sequences, roughly two fifths of which are singletons. Germline lookup yields CDR1 MGHRA and CDR2 YSYEKL. V lost 3 bases and J lost 2, with 10 bases in between. The CDR3 runs 14 residues. About this clonotype: Its antigen is currently unknown.

The chain links TRBV4-1 to TRBJ2-5; a possible D gene is TRBD2 (7 bases). The sample taken for sequencing was blood. This clonotype was sampled from a human donor in good health. The CDR3 bases are TGCGCCAGCAGCCAGCGGGGGCCACAAGAGACCCAGTACTTC. As protein: CASSQRGPQETQYF.